This TCR beta chain originates from a study of blood T cell repertoires in COVID-19. Across the study: From the United States, Italy and Spain came samples of acute and convalescent COVID-19. From T cells, B-cell-depleted T cells, or PBMCs came the material, which was cDNA or gDNA.

The CDR3 extends over 18 amino acids. V was trimmed by 4 bases and J by 0 bases, leaving 20 bases between them. Germline CDR1 SGHRS, CDR2 YFSETQ. Source study methods: How many nucleated cells were present was estimated from reference gene primer amplification. Sequenced by immunoSEQ multiplex PCR; TCRdb stores in-frame clones only, minus some. That table is the source of V, J and clone size, and D and trimming were worked out from the DNA. This table has about 77,000 clones, 80% appearing once. The sequencing sample was made of peripheral blood. The sequence derives from an older woman with acute or convalescent COVID-19. The gene calls are TRBV5-1 and TRBJ1-3; D unresolved. The CDR3: CASSPGWAQVFSGNTIYF. The CDR3 nucleotides are TGCGCCAGCAGCCCGGGATGGGCCCAAGTTTTCTCTGGAAACACCATATATTTT.